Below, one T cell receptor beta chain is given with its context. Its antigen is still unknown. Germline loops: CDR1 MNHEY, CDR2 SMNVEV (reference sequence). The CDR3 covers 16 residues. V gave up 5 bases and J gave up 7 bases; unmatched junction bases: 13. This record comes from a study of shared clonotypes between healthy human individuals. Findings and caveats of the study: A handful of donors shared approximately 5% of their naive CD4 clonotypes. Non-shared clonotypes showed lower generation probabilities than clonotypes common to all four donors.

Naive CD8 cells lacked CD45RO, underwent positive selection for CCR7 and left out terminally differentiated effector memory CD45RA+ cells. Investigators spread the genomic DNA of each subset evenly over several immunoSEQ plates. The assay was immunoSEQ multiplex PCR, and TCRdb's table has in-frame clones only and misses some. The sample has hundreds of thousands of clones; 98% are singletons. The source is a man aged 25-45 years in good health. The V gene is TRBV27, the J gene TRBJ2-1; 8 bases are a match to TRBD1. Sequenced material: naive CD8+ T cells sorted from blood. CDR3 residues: CASSPFEDRALNEQFF. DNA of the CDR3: TGTGCCAGCAGTCCCTTTGAGGACAGGGCCTTAAATGAGCAGTTCTTC.